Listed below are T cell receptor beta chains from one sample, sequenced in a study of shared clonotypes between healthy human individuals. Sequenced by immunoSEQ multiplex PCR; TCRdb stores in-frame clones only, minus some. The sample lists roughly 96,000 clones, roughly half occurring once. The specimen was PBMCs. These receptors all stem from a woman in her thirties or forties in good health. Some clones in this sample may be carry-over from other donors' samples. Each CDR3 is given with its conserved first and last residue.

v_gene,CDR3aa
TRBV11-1,CASSPRDRVVEQYF
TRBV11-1,CASSLGAGTQETQYF
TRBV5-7,CASSLNNEQFF
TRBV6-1,CASSPRLDPPYEQYF
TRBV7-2,CASSPDRVRADTQYF
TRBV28,CASTPTSGHQPQHF
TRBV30,CAWEQGYNSPLHF
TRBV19,CASSTIPTPGSYEQYF
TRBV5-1,CASSLGTGLEKLFF
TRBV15,CATSSRGGDNQPQHF
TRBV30,CAWSVDETQYF
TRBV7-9,CASSPVLGQEITNTGELFF
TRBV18,CASSPGTELFF
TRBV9,CASSAVGTGGSEQYF
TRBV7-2,CASSLVGETEQYF
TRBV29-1,CSVRQAPNYGYTF
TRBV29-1,CSVGQARLDGYTF
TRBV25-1,CASSDASGTTSYNEQFF
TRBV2,CASSGDLDQPQHF
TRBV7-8,CASSLGPSNQPQHF